These 13 T cell receptor beta chains were all obtained from the same sample, sequenced in a study of T cells in Graves' hyperthyroidism and ophthalmopathy. The TCR beta CDR3 regions underwent amplification using RNA transcripts as the source. With the HTBI primer set, the TCR CDR3 went through a first round of RT-PCR. MiXCR, run by TCRdb on the multiplex PCR reads, gives a single entry per CDR3 protein. The table has more than 350,000 distinct CDR3 sequences, 15% to 20% seen once. Sequences were obtained from blood. These receptors all stem from a woman aged 30 to 39 with Graves' hyperthyroidism that later progressed to Graves' ophthalmopathy.

This clonotype was observed at least ten times. The chain recombines TRBV20-1 with TRBJ2-7; TRBD2 aligns across 11 bases. In germline, CDR1 is DFQATT, CDR2 SNEGSKA (reference sequence). Trimming took 2 bases from V and 2 from J; bases not matched to a gene: 5. The CDR3 loop spans 15 amino acids. CDR3 sequence (DNA): TGCAGTGCTAGATCCGGGACTAGCGGCGCCTACGAGCAGTACTTC. It encodes CSARSGTSGAYEQYF.

The chain couples TRBV19 to TRBJ2-5; tentative D call: TRBD2 (7 bases). V lost 4 bases and J 5 bases, leaving 11 bases between the germline ends. The CDR3 sequence is 13 residues long. Germline CDR1 reads LNHDA; CDR2 reads SQIVND (reference sequence). The CDR3 region is CASSRRGRETQYF. The CDR3 DNA follows: TGTGCCAGTAGTAGGCGGGGGCGGGAGACCCAGTACTTC.

This clonotype has ten or more counts. The chain carries TRBV3-1 and TRBJ1-6; D might be TRBD1 (5 bases). This CDR3 contains 15 residues. Germline values: CDR1 LGHDT, CDR2 YNNKEL (reference sequence). With 1 base removed from V and 6 bases from J, the gap between germline ends came to 10 bases. The chain's CDR3 is CASSQGDRPNSPLHF. The CDR3 nucleotides are TGTGCCAGCAGCCAAGGAGACAGACCTAATTCACCCCTCCACTTT.

In this sample, this clonotype turned up a few times. This rearrangement joins TRBV7-2 to TRBJ2-2, with D unresolved. The CDR3 totals 15 residues. Germline CDR1 and CDR2: SGHTA and FQGNSA. Trimming removed 5 bases from V and 1 base from J, with 11 bases in between. The CDR3 nucleotides are TGTGCCAGCAGCCCGGTGCTGAAGAACACCGGGGAGCTGTTTTTT. Residues: CASSPVLKNTGELFF. Filled out from reference TRBV7-2 and TRBJ2-2, the complete variable domain reads GAGVSQSPSNKVTEKGKDVELRCDPISGHTALYWYRQSLGQGLEFLIYFQGNSAPDKSGLPSDRFSAERTGGSVSTLTIQRTQQEDSAVYLCASSPVLKNTGELFFGEGSRLTVL.

In its sample, this clonotype was seen a few times. The rearrangement joins TRBV27 to TRBJ1-3; D is undetermined. Trimming took 6 bases from V and 3 from J, leaving 3 bases between them. The germline CDR1 and CDR2 sequences are MNHEY and SMNVEV (reference sequence). This CDR3 contains 11 residues. In nucleotides, the CDR3 is TGTGCCAGCAGGCTTGGAAACACCATATATTTT. Protein product: CASRLGNTIYF.

This clonotype was recorded at least ten times. The J gene is TRBJ2-2, the V gene TRBV19, with D uncertain. V lost 5 bases to trimming and J lost 7 bases, with 14 bases between them. Looked up from germline, CDR1 is LNHDA and CDR2 is SQIVND (reference sequence). This CDR3 comprises 14 residues. The CDR3 loop reads CASSPRMKVGELFF. The DNA of the CDR3 is TGTGCCAGTAGTCCAAGGATGAAAGTCGGGGAGCTGTTTTTT.

This clonotype turned up a few times. The CDR3 reads CASKSQYSSYEQYF. The CDR3 DNA reads as TGTGCCAGCAAGAGTCAGTATAGCTCCTACGAGCAGTACTTC. This sequence joins TRBV6-1 and TRBJ2-7; D is unresolved. Trimming took off 7 bases at V and 0 bases at J, with 13 bases between the two ends. Germline V gene data show CDR1 as MNHNS and CDR2 as SASEGT. This CDR3 spans 14 amino acids.

This clonotype occurred many times. J is TRBJ2-7 and V is TRBV29-1, with 9 bases lining up with TRBD1. V lost 7 bases to trimming and J lost 4 bases; unmatched junction nucleotides: 5. Germline V CDR1 and CDR2: SQVTM, ANQGSEA. The CDR3 loop spans 12 amino acids. CDR3 protein: CSAGQGGYEQYF. As DNA, the CDR3 is TGCAGCGCGGGACAGGGAGGTTACGAGCAGTACTTC.

This clonotype occurred many times. The chain uses TRBV2 and TRBJ1-1; possible D gene TRBD1, 6 bases. This CDR3 contains 15 residues. Trimming shortened V by 4 bases and J by 7 bases, and 19 bases separated the two germline ends. Germline V gives CDR1 SNHLY, CDR2 FYNNEI. CDR3 DNA: TGTGCCAGCAGTGTACGGTCGGACAGCATACATGAAGCTTTCTTT. Amino acids: CASSVRSDSIHEAFF.

In this sample, this clonotype turned up many times. This rearrangement joins TRBV2 to TRBJ1-5; 7 bases align to TRBD1. J gave up 4 bases and V 6 bases, and 6 bases lay outside the gene matches. Germline assignment: CDR1 SNHLY and CDR2 FYNNEI. The CDR3 has 14 residues. The CDR3 is CASRTTGRNQPQHF. In nucleotides, the CDR3 is TGTGCCAGCAGGACGACAGGGCGGAATCAGCCCCAGCATTTT.

This clonotype has ten or more counts. This chain uses TRBV6-1 with TRBJ1-2; 9 bases agree with TRBD1. Trimming removed 7 bases from V and 3 bases from J; junction bases left unmatched: 9. Germline V gene sequence: CDR1 MNHNS, CDR2 SASEGT. The CDR3 covers 15 residues. CDR3 residues: CASTGTGYGHYGYTF. The CDR3, as DNA: TGTGCCAGCACCGGGACAGGGTACGGACACTATGGCTACACCTTC.

This clonotype has at least ten counts. The J gene is TRBJ2-7, the V gene TRBV27; D is possibly TRBD1 (6 bases). Trimming cost V 8 bases and J 2 bases, with 13 bases left between them. The CDR3 totals 13 residues. From germline, CDR1 is MNHEY and CDR2 SMNVEV (reference sequence). The CDR3 DNA is TGTGCCAGCTGTTACAGGGCTACCTACGAGCAGTACTTC. As protein: CASCYRATYEQYF.

In this sample, this clonotype turned up many times. CDR3: CASSQEYGGRAFF. CDR3 coding DNA: TGTGCCAGCAGCCAAGAATATGGGGGAAGAGCTTTCTTT. The genes are TRBV3-1 and TRBJ1-1; possible D gene TRBD1, 5 bases. With 0 bases removed from V and 10 bases from J, the gap between germline ends came to 12 bases. Germline CDR1 is LGHDT and CDR2 is YNNKEL (reference sequence). CDR3 size: 13 residues.